The 14 T cell receptor beta chains listed next were all sequenced from one sample in a study of T cell repertoires in cytomegalovirus infection. No antigens are known for them. TCRdb used MiXCR to reprocess the reads, holding one entry per CDR3 protein. The table has under 200,000 distinct CDR3 sequences, 20% to 25% seen once. Specimen: CD8+ T cells from cultured PBMCs, collected from culture after CMV antigen stimulation. Receptor source: a human donor in good health (CMV status not recorded). Some clones in this sample may be carry-over from other donors' samples.

The chain joins TRBV19 to TRBJ1-6; perhaps TRBD1 as D (6 bases). This CDR3 has 14 amino acids. Germline V CDR1 and CDR2: LNHDA, SQIVND (reference sequence). Trimming pared 7 bases from V and 3 bases from J, leaving 10 bases between. The CDR3 sequence: CASTEGGYNSPLHF. The CDR3 nucleotides read TGTGCCAGTACCGAAGGGGGCTATAATTCACCCCTCCACTTT.

This clonotype was seen more than once but under ten times. The genes are TRBV7-2 and TRBJ2-7; 10 bases fit TRBD1. V shed 5 bases and J 0 bases; nucleotides not matched to a gene: 7. This CDR3 comprises 16 residues. From germline, CDR1 is SGHTA and CDR2 FQGNSA. For the CDR3, the DNA is TGTGCCAGCAGCCATTCCAGGACAGGGGGCTCCTACGAGCAGTACTTC. It encodes CASSHSRTGGSYEQYF.

This clonotype appeared a few times. The chain carries TRBV4-1 and TRBJ2-4, with a possible D match to TRBD1 (6 bases). The CDR3 has 15 residues. In germline, CDR1 is MGHRA, CDR2 YSYEKL. V was shortened by 4 bases and J by 7 bases, with 17 bases between the two germline ends. CDR3 residues: CASSPRQRDTNIQYF. Written as DNA, the CDR3 is TGCGCCAGCAGCCCGCGACAAAGGGACACGAACATTCAGTACTTC.

The rearrangement joins TRBV7-9 to TRBJ1-1, with TRBD1 matching over 10 bases. Germline V gene sequence: CDR1 SEHNR, CDR2 FQNEAQ (reference sequence). This CDR3 comprises 13 residues. J gave up 3 bases and V 6 bases, and 1 base lay outside the gene matches. The CDR3 DNA follows: TGTGCCAGCAGGGGGACAGGGGACACTGAAGCTTTCTTT. This gives the protein CASRGTGDTEAFF.

The J gene is TRBJ2-1, the V gene TRBV28; either TRBD1 or TRBD2 may supply D (7 bases each). The CDR3 spans 15 residues. Trimming took 3 bases from V and 4 from J, leaving 13 bases between them. Per the germline V gene, CDR1 is MDHEN and CDR2 is SYDVKM. The DNA for the CDR3 is TGTGCCAGCAGTTTGGTCCAGGGGGGGTACAATGAGCAGTTCTTC. It translates to CASSLVQGGYNEQFF.

This clonotype was seen a few times. The chain is built from TRBV6-4 and TRBJ2-3; possible D gene TRBD1, 6 bases. Trimming pared 0 bases from V and 0 bases from J, leaving 7 bases between. Germline V lookup: CDR1 MRHNA, CDR2 SNTAGT. The CDR3 extends over 15 amino acids. CDR3 in amino acids: CASSDSQGSTDTQYF. The CDR3 coding sequence is TGTGCCAGCAGTGACTCACAGGGAAGCACAGATACGCAGTATTTT.

For the CDR3, the DNA is TGCGCCAGCAGCTTGGACAGGGGGCTCCACAATGAGCAGTTCTTC. Translation gives CASSLDRGLHNEQFF. The chain combines TRBV5-1 with TRBJ2-1, with TRBD1 identical over 9 bases. With 0 bases clipped from V and 5 bases from J, the junction kept 3 bases outside the gene matches. The germline V gene encodes CDR1 SGHRS and CDR2 YFSETQ. CDR3 length: 15 amino acids.

The table lists this clonotype with a few counts. The chain carries TRBV7-8 and TRBJ2-6, with 8 bases lining up with TRBD1. This CDR3 spans 18 amino acids. CDR1 and CDR2 from the germline V gene are SGHVS and FQNEAQ. The junction had 11 bases not matched to a gene; V was cut back by 5 bases and J by 2 bases. The CDR3 DNA reads TGTGCCAGCAGCGGGAATTTGGGACAGGCCCCTGGGGCCAACGTCCTGACTTTC. Translated, it gives CASSGNLGQAPGANVLTF.

This clonotype was detected a few times. The chain combines TRBV4-3 with TRBJ2-7; unclear D gene. Germline V gene data show CDR1 as LGHNA and CDR2 as YSLEER. The CDR3 has 13 residues. Trimming cost V 1 base and J 3 bases, with 7 bases left between them. In nucleotides, the CDR3 is TGCGCCAGCAGCCAAGGAAGAAGCTACGAGCAGTACTTC. It codes for CASSQGRSYEQYF.

This sequence joins TRBV27 and TRBJ2-1, with D perhaps assigned TRBD1 or TRBD2 (5 bases each). Trimming left V 0 bases short and J 5 bases short, with 17 bases between. CDR1 is MNHEY, CDR2 SMNVEV, per germline (reference sequence). CDR3 length equals 17 residues. The CDR3: CASSLSSYGAGNNEQFF. The CDR3 bases are TGTGCCAGCAGTTTATCGTCCTACGGGGCCGGAAACAATGAGCAGTTCTTC.

The V call is TRBV6-1, the J call TRBJ1-6; D remains ambiguous. The CDR3 extends over 15 amino acids. CDR1 is MNHNS, CDR2 SASEGT, per germline. The germline V and J ends were trimmed by 11 bases and 6 bases, with 20 bases remaining between them. This CDR3 is CAAIRIGSSNSPLHF. CDR3 coding DNA: TGTGCCGCCATCAGAATAGGGAGTAGTAATTCACCCCTCCACTTT.

This clonotype has more than one count but fewer than ten. The gene calls are TRBV7-6 and TRBJ1-1, with 7 bases that match TRBD1. CDR1 and CDR2 from the germline V gene are SGHVS and FNYEAQ. The CDR3 length is 14 residues. V was pared by 5 bases and J by 1 base, with 4 bases of the junction left unmatched. The CDR3 DNA sequence: TGTGCCAGCAGCCCGGGACAGTGGAACACTGAAGCTTTCTTT. This translates into CASSPGQWNTEAFF.

This clonotype appeared once. The V call is TRBV7-8, the J call TRBJ1-2; 9 bases are a match to TRBD1. Per germline, CDR1 SGHVS and CDR2 FQNEAQ. This CDR3 region has 13 residues. V lost 5 bases, J lost 5 bases, and 3 bases stayed unmatched. The CDR3 region is CASSKGTGYGYTF. CDR3 in DNA: TGTGCCAGCAGCAAAGGGACAGGGTATGGCTACACCTTC.

This clonotype was seen more than once but under ten times. This chain links TRBV27 with TRBJ2-3; 7 nucleotides align to TRBD2. Germline V lookup: CDR1 MNHEY, CDR2 SMNVEV (reference sequence). The CDR3 has 15 amino acids. V shed 11 bases and J 3 bases; nucleotides not matched to a gene: 14. The DNA for the CDR3 is TGTGCCTCTAACTTAGGGGTCGGGAGGACAGATACGCAGTATTTT. Translated: CASNLGVGRTDTQYF.